These T cell receptor beta chains were read from a single sample in a study of T cell changes during pregnancy in multiple sclerosis. Produced via immunoSEQ multiplex PCR; TCRdb's table is partial and in-frame only. This table holds under 65,000 clones, just under 95% found once. Sequenced material: peripheral blood, taken in the second trimester of pregnancy. These receptor sequences come from a female donor with multiple sclerosis, enrolled in a pregnancy study. The CDR3 runs from the conserved cysteine through the conserved F or W. D genes are given only for firm matches. Size tells how often a clone was seen (once, few, many) or the class of an expanded clone, and some rows leave it out.

v_call: TRBV21-1
d_call: -
clone_size: -
j_call: TRBJ1-3
cdr3_nt: TGTGCCAGCTCGAAACGCAGGGAGGGGACCACCTCTGGAAACACCATATATTTT
cdr3_aa: CASSKRREGTTSGNTIYF

v_call: TRBV2
d_call: -
clone_size: -
j_call: TRBJ1-1
cdr3_nt: TGTGCCAGCAAGAAACAGGGATTGAACACTGAAGCTTTCTTT
cdr3_aa: CASKKQGLNTEAFF

v_call: TRBV6-6
d_call: -
clone_size: -
j_call: TRBJ2-3
cdr3_nt: TGTGCCAGCAGTCAGGACTACCTCCCACCCACAGATACGCAGTATTTT
cdr3_aa: CASSQDYLPPTDTQYF

v_call: TRBV19
d_call: -
clone_size: -
j_call: TRBJ1-1
cdr3_nt: TGTGCCAGTAGGGTAACCGGGACAACGAACACTGAAGCTTTCTTT
cdr3_aa: CASRVTGTTNTEAFF

v_call: TRBV5-4
d_call: -
clone_size: once
j_call: TRBJ2-1
cdr3_nt: TGTGCCAGCAGCTTGAGAACATTCGGCGGAGATGAGCAGTTCTTC
cdr3_aa: CASSLRTFGGDEQFF

v_call: TRBV11-2
d_call: TRBD1
clone_size: -
j_call: TRBJ1-1
cdr3_nt: TGTGCCAGCAGCGCGGGGACAGCCGTTGAAGCTTTCTTT
cdr3_aa: CASSAGTAVEAFF

v_call: TRBV4-3
d_call: TRBD1
clone_size: -
j_call: TRBJ2-2
cdr3_nt: TGCGCCAGCAGCCTGGGCCTCGGGACAGAGAACACCGGGGAGCTGTTTTTT
cdr3_aa: CASSLGLGTENTGELFF

v_call: TRBV28
d_call: -
clone_size: -
j_call: TRBJ1-1
cdr3_nt: TGTGCCAGCAGCTCAATGACCCTAGGGGACACTGAAGCTTTCTTT
cdr3_aa: CASSSMTLGDTEAFF

v_call: TRBV5-4
d_call: -
clone_size: -
j_call: TRBJ2-7
cdr3_nt: TGTGCCAGCAGCCGGGGGATCTTCTACGAGCAGTACTTC
cdr3_aa: CASSRGIFYEQYF

v_call: TRBV30
d_call: -
clone_size: -
j_call: TRBJ2-5
cdr3_nt: TGTGCCTGGAGTCCCAGCCAAGAGACCCAGTACTTC
cdr3_aa: CAWSPSQETQYF

v_call: TRBV6-4
d_call: TRBD2
clone_size: -
j_call: TRBJ2-1
cdr3_nt: TGTGCCAGCAGTGAAGAATTGGCTAGCGGGAAGAATGAGCAGTTCTTC
cdr3_aa: CASSEELASGKNEQFF

v_call: TRBV28
d_call: TRBD1
clone_size: -
j_call: TRBJ2-1
cdr3_nt: TGTGCCAGCAGTTTATTTCAGGGGGTATATGAGCAGTTCTTC
cdr3_aa: CASSLFQGVYEQFF

v_call: TRBV5-6
d_call: TRBD1
clone_size: -
j_call: TRBJ2-5
cdr3_nt: TGTGCCAGCAGCCCGACCCGGACAGGGACGGAAGAGACCCAGTACTTC
cdr3_aa: CASSPTRTGTEETQYF

v_call: TRBV28
d_call: TRBD2
clone_size: -
j_call: TRBJ2-2
cdr3_nt: TGTGCCAGCAGTTTCCTTTCGGGAGGGCCGGACACCGGGGAGCTGTTTTTT
cdr3_aa: CASSFLSGGPDTGELFF

v_call: TRBV19
d_call: -
clone_size: once
j_call: TRBJ2-5
cdr3_nt: TGTGCCAGTAGTATAGACCACAGAGCAGGGGCGGTCAGGGAGACCCAGTACTTC
cdr3_aa: CASSIDHRAGAVRETQYF

v_call: TRBV1
d_call: -
clone_size: -
j_call: TRBJ2-3
cdr3_nt: TGCACCAGCAGCCAAGAGTCAGCGGGAGTTGGTACGCAGTATTTT
cdr3_aa: CTSSQESAGVGTQYF

v_call: TRBV4-1
d_call: -
clone_size: -
j_call: TRBJ2-7
cdr3_nt: TGCGCCAGCAGCCAAGCGGACAGCTACGAGCAGTACTTC
cdr3_aa: CASSQADSYEQYF

v_call: TRBV5-1
d_call: TRBD2
clone_size: -
j_call: TRBJ2-1
cdr3_nt: TGCGCCAGCAGCCTAACGGGAGGAAGCGGTGAGCAGTTCTTC
cdr3_aa: CASSLTGGSGEQFF

v_call: TRBV27
d_call: -
clone_size: -
j_call: TRBJ1-2
cdr3_nt: TGTGCCAGCAGTTTATTTGCAGGGCAGAACTATGGCTACACCTTC
cdr3_aa: CASSLFAGQNYGYTF

v_call: TRBV4-1
d_call: TRBD2
clone_size: -
j_call: TRBJ2-7
cdr3_nt: TGCGCCAGCAGCCCCCTAGCGGGAGGGAGGTACGAGCAGTACTTC
cdr3_aa: CASSPLAGGRYEQYF

v_call: TRBV18
d_call: TRBD2
clone_size: -
j_call: TRBJ2-3
cdr3_nt: TGTGCCAGCTCACCATTTCCCAGCGGGAGGACCGCAGATACGCAGTATTTT
cdr3_aa: CASSPFPSGRTADTQYF

v_call: TRBV6-1
d_call: TRBD1
clone_size: -
j_call: TRBJ2-3
cdr3_nt: TGTGCCAGCAGTGAGAGGGACAGGATCGAAGATACGCAGTATTTT
cdr3_aa: CASSERDRIEDTQYF

v_call: TRBV16
d_call: TRBD1
clone_size: once
j_call: TRBJ2-7
cdr3_nt: TGTGCCAGCAGCCAAGGTTTAGGACAGGGCTCCTACGAGCAGTACTTC
cdr3_aa: CASSQGLGQGSYEQYF

v_call: TRBV19
d_call: -
clone_size: -
j_call: TRBJ2-1
cdr3_nt: TGTGCCAGTAGTATGGCCGGGAGCTCCTACAATGAGCAGTTCTTC
cdr3_aa: CASSMAGSSYNEQFF

v_call: TRBV6-1
d_call: -
clone_size: once
j_call: TRBJ2-1
cdr3_nt: TGTGCCAGCAGTCTACCTGACAGCTACAATGAGCAGTTCTTC
cdr3_aa: CASSLPDSYNEQFF

v_call: TRBV13
d_call: -
clone_size: -
j_call: TRBJ1-6
cdr3_nt: TGTGCCAGCAGCTCCCAACAGGGTTATAATTCACCCCTCCACTTT
cdr3_aa: CASSSQQGYNSPLHF

v_call: TRBV21-1
d_call: -
clone_size: -
j_call: TRBJ2-1
cdr3_nt: TGTGCCCATGGGACTCCCGCGCCCTGCGATGAGCAGTTCTTC
cdr3_aa: CAHGTPAPCDEQFF

v_call: TRBV6-4
d_call: TRBD2
clone_size: -
j_call: TRBJ2-3
cdr3_nt: TGTGCCAGCAGTGACGGGAGGGCCACAGATACGCAGTATTTT
cdr3_aa: CASSDGRATDTQYF

v_call: TRBV5-1
d_call: TRBD1
clone_size: -
j_call: TRBJ2-7
cdr3_nt: TGCGCCAGCAGCTCGCAGGGGGCTACCCACTACGAGCAGTACTTC
cdr3_aa: CASSSQGATHYEQYF

v_call: TRBV28
d_call: TRBD1
clone_size: -
j_call: TRBJ2-7
cdr3_nt: TGTGCCAGCAGTTTAGGGACAGGGGCCGCCTACGAGCAGTACTTC
cdr3_aa: CASSLGTGAAYEQYF

v_call: TRBV13
d_call: -
clone_size: few
j_call: TRBJ1-1
cdr3_nt: TGTGCCAGTTCATTGGACAGGAACACTGAAGCTTTCTTT
cdr3_aa: CASSLDRNTEAFF

v_call: TRBV4-1
d_call: TRBD1
clone_size: once
j_call: TRBJ1-5
cdr3_nt: TGCGCCAGCAGCACCTGGACAGGGGGGAATCAGCCCCAGCATTTT
cdr3_aa: CASSTWTGGNQPQHF

v_call: TRBV2
d_call: TRBD1
clone_size: once
j_call: TRBJ2-3
cdr3_nt: TGTGCCAGCAGCGGACAGGGGGCCACAGATACGCAGTATTTT
cdr3_aa: CASSGQGATDTQYF

v_call: TRBV9
d_call: TRBD1
clone_size: -
j_call: TRBJ1-6
cdr3_nt: TGTGCCAGCAGCGCGTTTGGGGACAGCCTCTATAATTCACCCCTCCACTTT
cdr3_aa: CASSAFGDSLYNSPLHF

v_call: TRBV7-9
d_call: TRBD1
clone_size: once
j_call: TRBJ1-4
cdr3_nt: TGTGCCAGCAGCTCTAGGACAGGCTATCGGGAAAAACTGTTTTTT
cdr3_aa: CASSSRTGYREKLFF

v_call: TRBV9
d_call: TRBD2
clone_size: -
j_call: TRBJ2-2
cdr3_nt: TGTGCCAGCAGCGCCTCTAGCGGAGCCGGGGAGCTGTTTTTT
cdr3_aa: CASSASSGAGELFF

v_call: TRBV10-2
d_call: -
clone_size: -
j_call: TRBJ2-5
cdr3_nt: TGCGCCAGCAGACGATGGGGACTCCCCGGGAAAGAGACCCAGTACTTC
cdr3_aa: CASRRWGLPGKETQYF

v_call: TRBV19
d_call: -
clone_size: -
j_call: TRBJ2-1
cdr3_nt: TGTGCCAGTTCTAATAGCGTGAGCTCCTACAATGAGCAGTTCTTC
cdr3_aa: CASSNSVSSYNEQFF

v_call: TRBV7-9
d_call: -
clone_size: -
j_call: TRBJ1-1
cdr3_nt: TGTGCCAGCAGCATACGGGGGGGGAACACTGAAGCTTTCTTT
cdr3_aa: CASSIRGGNTEAFF

v_call: TRBV6-4
d_call: -
clone_size: -
j_call: TRBJ2-1
cdr3_nt: TGTGCCAGCAGTGACTTAGCGGAGAATTACAATGAGCAGTTCTTC
cdr3_aa: CASSDLAENYNEQFF

v_call: TRBV2
d_call: -
clone_size: -
j_call: TRBJ2-1
cdr3_nt: TGTGCCAGCAGTGACAGGGACACAAATTACAATGAGCAGTTCTTC
cdr3_aa: CASSDRDTNYNEQFF

v_call: TRBV19
d_call: TRBD1
clone_size: -
j_call: TRBJ2-6
cdr3_nt: TGTGCCAGTAGTATGGGAGGAGGACAGGGGAACTCTGGGGCCAACGTCCTGACTTTC
cdr3_aa: CASSMGGGQGNSGANVLTF

v_call: TRBV5-4
d_call: TRBD2
clone_size: -
j_call: TRBJ2-3
cdr3_nt: TGTGCCAGCAGCGTGCGACTAGCGGGAGGGGATACGCAGTATTTT
cdr3_aa: CASSVRLAGGDTQYF